The 4 T cell receptor beta chains listed next were all sequenced from one sample in a study of blood T cell repertoires in COVID-19. The protocol was immunoSEQ multiplex PCR, while the TCRdb copy is restricted to in-frame clones and leaves out a portion. The sample includes approximately 300,000 clones, roughly nine tenths of them seen just once. Sequenced: peripheral blood. These receptors originate from a woman in her 30s with COVID-19, enrolled during active disease.

V usage is TRBV6-6 and J usage is TRBJ1-5; unclear D gene. Trimming stripped 2 bases from V and 0 bases from J, with 11 bases between. Germline CDR1 and CDR2: MNHNY and SVGAGI (reference sequence). This CDR3 comprises 16 residues. The CDR3 nucleotides are TGTGCCAGCAGTTACCTGGGAGAATATAGCAATCAGCCCCAGCATTTT. Protein sequence: CASSYLGEYSNQPQHF.

A single count supports this clone. The genes are TRBV7-2 and TRBJ2-5, with TRBD1 matching over 7 bases. CDR3 size: 14 residues. Trimming took 1 base from V and 5 from J; bases not matched to a gene: 4. Per germline, CDR1 SGHTA and CDR2 FQGNSA. CDR3 sequence: CASSLVRGRETQYF. Here the CDR3 DNA reads TGTGCCAGCAGCTTAGTTAGGGGGCGGGAGACCCAGTACTTC.

This chain uses TRBV19 with TRBJ1-2; 9 bases are a match to TRBD1. The germline V gene has CDR1 LNHDA and CDR2 SQIVND (reference sequence). CDR3 length equals 15 residues. The junction had 9 bases not matched to a gene; V was cut back by 5 bases and J by 5 bases. The CDR3 is CASSFRDRVSYGYTF. As DNA, the CDR3 is TGTGCCAGTAGTTTCCGGGACAGGGTATCATATGGCTACACCTTC.

V gene TRBV10-1 combines with J gene TRBJ2-1, with a weak D call TRBD1 (6 bases). Trimming left V 6 bases short and J 5 bases short, with 11 bases between. CDR1 WNHNN and CDR2 SYGVQD come from the germline V gene (reference sequence). CDR3 length: 13 residues. The CDR3 protein is CASRQGPDNEQFF. As DNA, the CDR3 is TGCGCCAGCAGACAGGGCCCGGACAATGAGCAGTTCTTC.